Sequencing of this T cell receptor beta chain was carried out in a study of blood T cell repertoires in COVID-19. Study details: COVID-19 samples, acute and convalescent, were from the United States, Italy and Spain.

Under the authors' procedure: Reference gene primer amplification gave nucleated cell count estimates. Sequenced by immunoSEQ multiplex PCR; TCRdb stores in-frame clones only, minus some. For V, J and clone size, that table is used; D and trimming come from the DNA. The profile covers some 250,000 clones, with roughly 93% appearing a single time and over 2% taken by the ten largest. Germline lookup yields CDR1 SGHRS and CDR2 YFSETQ. This CDR3 comprises 13 residues. V shed 2 bases, J shed 5 bases, and the junction held 3 bases outside the gene matches. The chain couples TRBV5-1 to TRBJ1-1, with 7 nucleotides matching TRBD1. Sequencing used PBMCs or T cells enriched from blood (not recorded which). This clonotype originated in a woman aged 40 to 50 with acute COVID-19. The CDR3 protein is CASSFYRGTEAFF. The CDR3 DNA reads as TGCGCCAGCAGCTTTTACAGGGGTACTGAAGCTTTCTTT.